Reported below is one TCR beta chain. This entry belongs to a study of T cells after posttransplantation cyclophosphamide. The germline V gene encodes CDR1 MNHEY and CDR2 SMNVEV (reference sequence). The CDR3 sequence is 13 residues long. V dropped 7 bases and J dropped 5; count of bases not matched to a gene: 7. Data came from immunoSEQ multiplex PCR; TCRdb stores just in-frame clones and leaves some out. The sample yields approximately 13,000 clones, around 83% seen once. Material: memory CD4+ T cells sorted from PBMCs. The gene calls are TRBV27 and TRBJ2-5, with TRBD2 matching over 7 bases. The TCR originated in a man aged 45-60 years in good health, CMV-negative, and a related stem cell transplant donor. The CDR3: CASTRLGGETQYF. In DNA form, the CDR3 reads TGTGCCAGCACCCGGCTGGGGGGGGAGACCCAGTACTTC.